The 15 T cell receptor beta chains listed next were all sequenced from one sample in a study of OX40 agonist ivuxolimab in advanced cancers. Assay: immunoSEQ multiplex PCR; the TCRdb copy retains only in-frame clones and omits some. The data hold fewer than 55,000 clones, with 87% observed a single time. The source material was CD4+ or CD8+ T cells sorted from blood, sampled in a trial of the OX40 agonist ivuxolimab. These receptors came from an adult with an advanced solid tumor such as melanoma, head and neck, liver or kidney cancer.

This clone was observed a single time. This chain uses TRBV9 with TRBJ1-1; no clear D. This CDR3 has 13 amino acids. The V gene's germline CDR1 is SGDLS and CDR2 YYNGEE. V lost 3 bases and J lost 1, with 7 bases in between. The CDR3 loop is CASSAPANTEAFF. CDR3 bases: TGTGCCAGCAGCGCACCAGCGAACACTGAAGCTTTCTTT.

The rearrangement links TRBV14 to TRBJ1-2; possible D gene TRBD1, 6 bases. V lost 5 bases, J lost 8 bases, and 18 bases lay in between. CDR1 is SGHDN and CDR2 is FVKESK in the germline V gene. This CDR3 region has 14 residues. The DNA for the CDR3 is TGTGCCAGCAGCGCGCAACAGGGAGTAGGAGGCTACACCTTC. Protein sequence: CASSAQQGVGGYTF.

The V and J genes are TRBV6-1 and TRBJ2-7; perhaps D is TRBD1 or TRBD2 (5 bases each). CDR3 length: 15 amino acids. Germline CDR1 is MNHNS and CDR2 is SASEGT. Trimming pared 6 bases from V and 5 bases from J, leaving 20 bases between. The CDR3 nucleotides are TGTGCCAGCAGGTCTAATAGAGGGGTGAAGGACGAGCAGTACGTC. It codes for CASRSNRGVKDEQYV.

The chain combines TRBV5-1 with TRBJ1-3; the match to TRBD1 covers 8 bases. Germline values: CDR1 SGHRS, CDR2 YFSETQ. This CDR3 is built from 15 residues. Trimming took 0 bases from V and 3 from J; bases not matched to a gene: 2. CDR3 amino acids: CASSLGTGSGNTIYF. The CDR3 DNA is TGCGCCAGCAGCTTGGGGACAGGGAGTGGAAACACCATATATTTT.

The J gene is TRBJ2-7, the V gene TRBV28; possibly TRBD1 for D (6 bases). The CDR3 runs to 17 residues. Germline CDR1 reads MDHEN; CDR2 reads SYDVKM. The V gene lost 3 bases and the J gene lost 2 bases, with 20 bases spanning the gap. CDR3 nucleotides: TGTGCCAGCAGTTTGGGCAGGGGACAACAAGGGGCCTACGAGCAGTACTTC. It yields the protein CASSLGRGQQGAYEQYF.

The chain couples TRBV30 to TRBJ1-1; D might be TRBD1 (5 bases). Germline-derived CDR1 and CDR2 are GTSNPN and SVGIG (reference sequence). V was cut by 0 bases and J by 0 bases, with 17 bases left in between. The CDR3 extends over 17 amino acids. CDR3 residues: CAWSVVQGSYMNTEAFF. Here the CDR3 DNA reads TGTGCCTGGAGTGTAGTCCAGGGATCTTACATGAACACTGAAGCTTTCTTT.

This chain connects TRBV13 to TRBJ2-1, with TRBD2 identical over 8 bases. The CDR3 covers 18 residues. The trim removed 4 bases at V and 0 bases at J, leaving 11 bases unmatched. Germline V gives CDR1 PRHDT, CDR2 FYEKMQ (reference sequence). The CDR3 is CASSWATRGGSSYNEQFF. The DNA of the CDR3 is TGTGCCAGCAGCTGGGCAACGCGCGGGGGGAGCTCCTACAATGAGCAGTTCTTC. The variable domain in full, completed from reference TRBV13 and TRBJ2-1, reads AAGVIQSPRHLIKEKRETATLKCYPIPRHDTVYWYQQGPGQDPQFLISFYEKMQSDKGSIPDRFSAQQFSDYHSELNMSSLELGDSALYFCASSWATRGGSSYNEQFFGPGTRLTVL.

The chain uses TRBV5-1 and TRBJ2-5; 14 bases are shared with TRBD2. The CDR3 length is 17 residues. Trimming removed 4 bases from V and 4 bases from J; junction bases left unmatched: 9. Germline CDR1 SGHRS, CDR2 YFSETQ. The CDR3 coding sequence is TGCGCCAGCAGCCTTAAGGGACTAGCGGGAGAGGGAGAGACCCAGTACTTC. Its translation is CASSLKGLAGEGETQYF. Supplemented by reference TRBV5-1 and TRBJ2-5, the full variable domain reads KAGVTQTPRYLIKTRGQQVTLSCSPISGHRSVSWYQQTPGQGLQFLFEYFSETQRNKGNFPGRFSGRQFSNSRSEMNVSTLELGDSALYLCASSLKGLAGEGETQYFGPGTRLLVL.

The J gene is TRBJ2-5, the V gene TRBV7-9; D may be TRBD2 (5 bases). This CDR3 region has 13 residues. Trimming took off 9 bases at V and 5 bases at J, with 16 bases between the two ends. CDR1 and CDR2 (germline): SEHNR, FQNEAQ (reference sequence). CDR3 sequence: CARSAGEVETQYF. In DNA, the CDR3 is TGTGCCAGGAGCGCGGGTGAGGTGGAGACCCAGTACTTC.

This clone has a handful of counts. The rearrangement uses TRBV28 and TRBJ2-1, with TRBD2 matching 12 bases. Trimming cost V 3 bases and J 8 bases; bases outside gene matches: 8. The CDR3 length is 16 residues. Germline lookup yields CDR1 MDHEN and CDR2 SYDVKM. The CDR3: CASSFLSSGRADEQFF. The CDR3 coding sequence is TGTGCCAGCAGTTTTCTCTCTAGCGGGAGGGCCGATGAGCAGTTCTTC.

The V call is TRBV10-3, the J call TRBJ2-5, with D maybe TRBD1 (6 bases). The V gene's germline CDR1 is ENHRY and CDR2 SYGVKD. The V gene lost 7 bases and the J gene lost 5 bases, with 14 bases spanning the gap. This CDR3 region has 13 residues. The CDR3 loop is CAIKGDLRETQYF. In nucleotides, the CDR3 is TGTGCCATCAAGGGGGATTTGAGGGAGACCCAGTACTTC.

The genes are TRBV18 and TRBJ1-1, with 7 positions matching TRBD1. This CDR3 is 15 amino acids long. Germline-derived CDR1 and CDR2 are KGHSH and LQKENI. V trimming: 4 bases; J trimming: 4 bases; junction bases outside the gene matches: 9. CDR3 amino acids: CASSLSGTETTEAFF. The CDR3 bases are TGTGCCAGCTCACTCTCCGGGACAGAGACCACTGAAGCTTTCTTT.

This chain uses TRBV19 with TRBJ2-1; TRBD1 matches 8 bases. Per the germline V gene, CDR1 is LNHDA and CDR2 is SQIVND (reference sequence). This CDR3 is 13 amino acids long. V lost 9 bases and J lost 9; bases outside the gene matches: 10. CDR3 bases: TGTGCCAGCCTGGACAGGGTGGGTGGTGAGCAGTTCTTC. It specifies CASLDRVGGEQFF.

The V gene is TRBV7-2, the J gene TRBJ2-7; D remains unclear. Trimming removed 0 bases at V and 1 base at J, with 10 bases between. Germline lookup yields CDR1 SGHTA and CDR2 FQGNSA. The CDR3 spans 15 residues. The CDR3 DNA reads as TGTGCCAGCAGCTTAGCGGGCGGTTTATCCTACGAGCAGTACTTC. Translated: CASSLAGGLSYEQYF.

V is TRBV7-2 and J is TRBJ1-1; D ambiguous. This CDR3 comprises 12 residues. Trimming stripped 1 base from V and 4 bases from J, with 4 bases between. Germline CDR1 reads SGHTA; CDR2 reads FQGNSA. The CDR3 region is CASSLVTTEAFF. CDR3 DNA: TGTGCCAGCAGCTTAGTCACCACTGAAGCTTTCTTT.